This T cell receptor (beta chain) is drawn from a study of cytomegalovirus exposure and HLA in healthy donors. Across the study: Among over 350 genotyped donors, about 80% fell in the Caucasian-associated ancestry cluster.

PCR involved 60 Vbeta and 13 Jbeta primers. Here immunoSEQ multiplex PCR was the method, and the copy in TCRdb shows in-frame clones only, minus some. Of under 200,000 clones listed, roughly 79% are singletons. This clone was seen a handful of times. Its antigen is undetermined. Study outcomes and limitations: Common viral pathogens seemed to be connected with several of the most significant clusters, according to a later analysis.

CDR3 size: 13 residues. Germline CDR1 SEHNR, CDR2 FQNEAQ (reference sequence). Trimming removed 1 base from V and 7 bases from J, with 8 bases in between. This chain links TRBV7-9 with TRBJ2-1; possibly TRBD2 for D (5 bases). This receptor was taken from a woman in her twenties or thirties in good health and CMV-seropositive. Sequencing was carried out using PBMCs. The CDR3 sequence is CASSLVGVNEQFF. The CDR3 region has the DNA TGTGCCAGCAGCTTAGTCGGGGTAAATGAGCAGTTCTTC.